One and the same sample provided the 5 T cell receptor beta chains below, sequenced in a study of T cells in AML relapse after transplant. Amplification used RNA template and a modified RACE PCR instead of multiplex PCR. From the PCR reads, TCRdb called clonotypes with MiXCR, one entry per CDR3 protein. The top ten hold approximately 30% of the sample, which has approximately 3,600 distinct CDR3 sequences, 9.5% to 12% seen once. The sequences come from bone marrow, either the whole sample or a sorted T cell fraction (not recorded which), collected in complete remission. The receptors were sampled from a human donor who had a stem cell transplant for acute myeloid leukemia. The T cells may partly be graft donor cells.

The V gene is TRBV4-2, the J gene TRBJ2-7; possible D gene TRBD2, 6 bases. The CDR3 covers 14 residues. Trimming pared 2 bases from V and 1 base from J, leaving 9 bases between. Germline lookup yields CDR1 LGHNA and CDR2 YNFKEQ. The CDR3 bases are TGTGCCAGCAGCCAATCGCGGGGATCCTACGAGCAGTACTTC. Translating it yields CASSQSRGSYEQYF.

CDR3 coding DNA: TGTGCCAGCAGCCCCCCCTCGGGGGCCGCCAGGGAGCTGTTTTTT. Translation gives CASSPPSGAARELFF. V gene TRBV7-2 combines with J gene TRBJ2-2; possibly TRBD1 or TRBD2 for D (6 bases each). Germline CDR1 is SGHTA and CDR2 is FQGNSA. CDR3 size: 15 residues. Trimming pared 5 bases from V and 9 bases from J, leaving 19 bases between.

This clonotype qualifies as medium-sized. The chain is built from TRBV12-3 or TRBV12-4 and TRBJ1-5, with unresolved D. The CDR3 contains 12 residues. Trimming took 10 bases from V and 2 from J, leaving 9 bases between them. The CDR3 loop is CAISDRNQPQHF. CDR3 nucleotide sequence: TGTGCCATTTCCGATCGCAATCAGCCCCAGCATTTT.

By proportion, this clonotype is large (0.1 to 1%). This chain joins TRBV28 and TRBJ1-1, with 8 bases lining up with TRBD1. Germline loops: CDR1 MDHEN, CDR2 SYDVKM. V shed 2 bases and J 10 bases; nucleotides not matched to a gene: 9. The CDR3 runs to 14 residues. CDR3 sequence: CASSLRQGMVVAFF. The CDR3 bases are TGTGCCAGCAGTTTACGACAGGGGATGGTTGTAGCTTTCTTT.

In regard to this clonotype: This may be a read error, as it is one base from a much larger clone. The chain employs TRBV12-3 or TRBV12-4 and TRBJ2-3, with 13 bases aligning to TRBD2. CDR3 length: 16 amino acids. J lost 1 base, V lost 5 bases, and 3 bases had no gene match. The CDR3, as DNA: TGTGCCAGCAGTACTAGCGGGGGGGGAGGCACAGATACGCAGTATTTT. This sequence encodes CASSTSGGGGTDTQYF.